The clone carrying this T cell receptor beta chain came up a few times. Antigen unknown. One entry per CDR3 protein results from TCRdb running MiXCR on the 5' RACE reads. The data hold approximately 890,000 distinct CDR3 sequences, with over 9% observed a single time. CDR3 length: 14 amino acids. Trimming removed 5 bases from V and 5 bases from J; junction bases left unmatched: 5. These data belong to a study of identical twins. Study-level points and caveats: Insertions were fewer in abundant cord blood beta clonotypes, whereas memory repertoires showed none of this pattern. Twins showed weaker excess sharing in their beta out-of-frame sequences.

A further study also used this sample, focusing on yellow fever vaccine responses in identical twins. As that report states: The authors reported partly convergent, partly personalized vaccine responses in identical twins.

Sample: PBMCs. The clonotype comes from a woman under 30 in good health. The V and J genes are TRBV12-3 or TRBV12-4 and TRBJ2-3; 9 bases line up with TRBD1. CDR3 DNA sequence: TGTGCCAGCAGTCCCGGACAGGGGATAGATACGCAGTATTTT. Protein: CASSPGQGIDTQYF.